The rows below give T cell receptor beta chains drawn from one sample of a study of T cell changes during pregnancy in multiple sclerosis. Clones were sequenced by immunoSEQ multiplex PCR, and TCRdb holds only the in-frame ones, with some missing. The table shows 75,000 to 95,000 clones, with around 93% occurring only once. Material: peripheral blood, obtained before pregnancy. All receptors derive from a female donor with multiple sclerosis, enrolled in a pregnancy study. The CDR3 runs from the conserved cysteine through the conserved F or W. Fields, in order: V gene, CDR3 length, D gene, clone size, J gene, CDR3 protein, CDR3 DNA. A D gene is named only where the DNA matches it firmly. Size is stated for part of the rows, as once, few or many counts, or as a class when the clone is expanded.

TRBV29-1	13	TRBD1	NA	TRBJ2-1	CSGRDRVGNEQFF	TGCAGCGGCCGGGACAGGGTGGGCAATGAGCAGTTCTTC
TRBV15	15	NA	NA	TRBJ2-2	CATSQRSLNTGELFF	TGTGCCACCAGCCAACGTAGCTTAAACACCGGGGAGCTGTTTTTT
TRBV9	13	NA	once	TRBJ2-1	CASSVALYNEQFF	TGTGCCAGCAGCGTGGCACTATACAATGAGCAGTTCTTC
TRBV25-1	15	NA	NA	TRBJ2-1	CASSEITGRINEQFF	TGTGCCAGCAGTGAAATTACAGGGCGGATCAATGAGCAGTTCTTC
TRBV7-3	15	TRBD2	NA	TRBJ2-1	CASSRTSGSYNEQFF	TGTGCCAGCAGCAGAACTAGCGGGAGTTACAATGAGCAGTTCTTC
TRBV4-3	13	NA	NA	TRBJ2-1	CASSQEGIDEQFF	TGCGCCAGCAGCCAGGAGGGGATCGATGAGCAGTTCTTC
TRBV9	15	NA	NA	TRBJ2-1	CASSVSGEGYNEQFF	TGTGCCAGCAGCGTGTCGGGAGAGGGCTACAATGAGCAGTTCTTC
TRBV15	18	TRBD2	NA	TRBJ2-1	CATSRTQLAGGSYNEQFF	TGTGCCACCAGCAGGACTCAACTAGCGGGGGGCTCCTACAATGAGCAGTTCTTC
TRBV7-6	11	NA	NA	TRBJ2-3	CASIGRDTQYF	TGTGCCAGCATCGGGAGAGATACGCAGTATTTT
TRBV5-1	15	TRBD1	NA	TRBJ2-2	CASSLPRGPGGELFF	TGCGCCAGCAGCTTGCCCAGGGGGCCCGGCGGGGAGCTGTTTTTT
TRBV19	16	NA	NA	TRBJ1-6	CASRISGNPLGSPLHF	TGTGCCAGCAGAATTTCCGGGAACCCTTTGGGATCACCCCTCCACTTT
TRBV5-4	18	TRBD1	NA	TRBJ1-2	CASSPRGALDYSGYGYTF	TGTGCCAGCAGCCCCAGGGGGGCGTTAGATTACTCGGGTTATGGCTACACCTTC
TRBV7-7	15	NA	NA	TRBJ2-2	CASSPQWAPVGELFF	TGTGCCAGCAGCCCCCAGTGGGCTCCCGTGGGGGAGCTGTTTTTT
TRBV29-1	18	TRBD2	NA	TRBJ2-1	CSVRSLWTSGSSYNEQFF	TGCAGCGTTAGATCGTTATGGACTAGCGGTTCTTCCTACAATGAGCAGTTCTTC
TRBV19	16	TRBD1	NA	TRBJ2-7	CASSAAGDRGHYEQYF	TGTGCCAGTAGTGCTGCCGGGGACAGGGGGCACTACGAGCAGTACTTC
TRBV5-6	12	NA	NA	TRBJ1-4	CASSLALGALFF	TGTGCCAGCAGCTTAGCTCTAGGAGCACTGTTTTTT
TRBV5-1	15	TRBD1	NA	TRBJ1-2	CASSLPQGAENGYTF	TGCGCCAGCAGCTTGCCACAGGGGGCGGAGAATGGCTACACCTTC
TRBV5-4	14	NA	once	TRBJ2-5	CASSFPTSQETQYF	TGTGCCAGCAGCTTCCCGACTAGCCAAGAGACCCAGTACTTC
TRBV19	16	TRBD2	few	TRBJ2-1	CASIGGVAGGLNEQFF	TGTGCCAGTATAGGGGGGGTAGCGGGAGGCCTCAATGAGCAGTTCTTC
TRBV15	15	NA	NA	TRBJ1-1	CATSVRGGVNTEAFF	TGTGCCACCAGCGTTCGAGGGGGGGTGAACACTGAAGCTTTCTTT
TRBV2	12	NA	NA	TRBJ1-5	CASKEGVQPQHF	TGTGCCAGCAAAGAGGGGGTTCAGCCCCAGCATTTT
TRBV28	14	NA	NA	TRBJ2-7	CASSRGTHSYEQYF	TGTGCCAGCAGTCGCGGGACTCACTCCTACGAGCAGTACTTC
TRBV7-9	15	NA	NA	TRBJ1-2	CASSLGPNPSGGYTF	TGTGCCAGCAGCTTAGGGCCCAACCCATCGGGAGGCTACACCTTC
TRBV9	15	TRBD2	NA	TRBJ2-3	CASSWGGGSTDTQYF	TGTGCCAGCAGCTGGGGGGGAGGGAGCACAGATACGCAGTATTTT
TRBV7-2	17	NA	NA	TRBJ1-5	CASSFFRREAFNQPQHF	TGTGCCAGCAGCTTTTTCCGGAGGGAAGCCTTCAATCAGCCCCAGCATTTT
TRBV25-1	16	NA	NA	TRBJ2-7	CASSELEGVGFYEQYF	TGTGCCAGCAGTGAACTGGAGGGAGTAGGATTCTACGAGCAGTACTTC
TRBV6-1	12	TRBD1	NA	TRBJ1-2	CASRGTVYGYTF	TGTGCCAGCAGGGGGACAGTCTATGGCTACACCTTC
TRBV28	15	TRBD1	NA	TRBJ2-7	CASSSDRVFPYEQYF	TGTGCCAGCAGTTCGGACAGGGTATTCCCCTACGAGCAGTACTTC
TRBV5-6	15	NA	few	TRBJ2-7	CASSLRRRLSYEQYF	TGTGCCAGCAGCCTTCGACGCAGGCTATCCTACGAGCAGTACTTC
TRBV4-1	15	NA	NA	TRBJ2-1	CASSQGRTFYNEQFF	TGCGCCAGCAGTCAAGGGCGGACTTTCTACAATGAGCAGTTCTTC
TRBV6-6	15	TRBD1	NA	TRBJ2-1	CASSLWTGTDNEQFF	TGTGCCAGCAGTCTGTGGACAGGGACCGACAATGAGCAGTTCTTC
TRBV4-1	18	TRBD2	NA	TRBJ2-5	CASSQDILAGSKGETQYF	TGCGCCAGCAGCCAAGATATACTAGCGGGGTCAAAGGGAGAGACCCAGTACTTC